What follows is one TCR beta chain and its context. The antigen is not known. This entry comes from a study of graft-versus-host responses after intestinal transplantation. About the study: Recipients had transplants, and these were multivisceral, liver-intestinal, or isolated intestinal.

The V gene's germline CDR1 is SGHNT and CDR2 YENEEA. The CDR3 sequence is 12 residues long. V trimming: 5 bases; J trimming: 8 bases; junction bases outside the gene matches: 5. Clones were read by immunoSEQ multiplex PCR, and TCRdb kept only the in-frame ones, dropping some. The sample consists of 100,000 to 140,000 clones, about 91% of them appearing once. Source: unstimulated CD4+ T cells sorted from spleen or lymph node cells, taken before transplant. This clonotype was sampled from a human donor who was the organ donor for an intestinal transplant. This chain connects TRBV11-3 to TRBJ2-7; TRBD1 matches 8 bases. CDR3 in DNA: TGTGCCAGCAGCCGGGACAGGCGGAAGCAGTACTTC. This sequence encodes CASSRDRRKQYF.